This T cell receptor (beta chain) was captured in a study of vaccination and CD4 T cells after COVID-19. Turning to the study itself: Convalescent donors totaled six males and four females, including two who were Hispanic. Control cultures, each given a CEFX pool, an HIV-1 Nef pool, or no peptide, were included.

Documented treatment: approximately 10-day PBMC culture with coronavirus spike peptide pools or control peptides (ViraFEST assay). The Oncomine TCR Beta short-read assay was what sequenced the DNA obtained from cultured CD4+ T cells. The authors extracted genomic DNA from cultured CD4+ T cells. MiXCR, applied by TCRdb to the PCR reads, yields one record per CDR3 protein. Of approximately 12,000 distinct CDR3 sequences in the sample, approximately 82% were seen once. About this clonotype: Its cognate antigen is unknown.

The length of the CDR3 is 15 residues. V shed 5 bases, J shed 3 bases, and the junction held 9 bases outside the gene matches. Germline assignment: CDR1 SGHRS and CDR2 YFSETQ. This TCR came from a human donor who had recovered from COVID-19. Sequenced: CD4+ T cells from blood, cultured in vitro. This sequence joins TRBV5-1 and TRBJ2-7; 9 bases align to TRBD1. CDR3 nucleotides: TGCGCCAGCAGTCTGGGGACAGGGCTTAGCTACGAGCAGTACTTC. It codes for CASSLGTGLSYEQYF.